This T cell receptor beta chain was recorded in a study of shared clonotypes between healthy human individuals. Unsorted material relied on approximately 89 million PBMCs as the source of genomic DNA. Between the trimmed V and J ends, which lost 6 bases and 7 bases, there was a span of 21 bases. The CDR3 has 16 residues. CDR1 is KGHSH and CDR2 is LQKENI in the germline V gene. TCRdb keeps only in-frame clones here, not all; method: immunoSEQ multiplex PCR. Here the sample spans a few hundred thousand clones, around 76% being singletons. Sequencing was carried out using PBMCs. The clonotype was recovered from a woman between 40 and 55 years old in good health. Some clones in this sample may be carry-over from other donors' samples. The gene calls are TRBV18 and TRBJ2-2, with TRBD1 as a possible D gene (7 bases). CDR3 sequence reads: CASSPGGGTVGGELFF. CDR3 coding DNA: TGTGCCAGCTCCCCCGGAGGGGGGACAGTTGGCGGGGAGCTGTTTTTT.